This T cell receptor (beta chain) originates from a study of cytomegalovirus exposure and HLA in healthy donors (dated by TCRdb to about 2017). For the study in its entirety: In an earlier analysis of under 600 of the donors, 276 Gb of sequence data and just under 120 million unique TCR beta sequences from approximately 180 million T cells were reported. Every repertoire in the discovery cohort had been generated on one and the same sequencing platform. Typing coverage varied by locus: about 629-640 donors for A, B, C, DRB1 and DQB1; approximately 500 for DQA1; nearly 610 for DPA1; roughly 450 for DPB1. To study patterns of TCR occurrence, a later analysis re-analyzed previously published TCR beta repertoires from several hundred donors and added high-resolution HLA genotyping. Roughly 5 DR-DQ haplotypes were handled as single units for association and clustering, since linkage in the cohort was strong. Around 300 gigabases of sequencing data and 70 million to 100 million unique TCR sequences were included in an early release covering roughly 700 HLA-typed donors. In an earlier analysis of 500 to 650 of the donors, high-throughput TCR beta sequencing was used to judge whether each TCR beta V gene segment behaved as functional or pseudogenic. High-throughput TCR immunosequencing, statistical association of individual TCRs with disease status, and machine learning were combined to predict cytomegalovirus infection status. Along with the roughly 670-subject first cohort, a separate validation cohort of over 90 different subjects was used. Among about 410 genotyped donors of the cohort, an average of approximately 220,000 unique TCR beta nucleotide sequences was sequenced per donor, of which roughly 17% were non-productive. Donor age, sex, ethnicity and CMV serostatus were compiled alongside the repertoire data. Genome-wide SNP genotypes for about three fifths of the roughly 670 donors were used in a later genetic analysis, which treated that subset as a discovery cohort. Of the 300 to 500 genotyped donors, 65% to 90% were placed in the genetic ancestry cluster associated with self-reported Caucasian donors. Using immunosequencing, the study profiled T cell repertoires from 666 subjects and related those repertoires to cytomegalovirus serostatus. The study aimed to test whether signatures of past pathogen exposure could be identified by cataloging public T cell receptors. HLA typing covered class I and class II loci at four-digit resolution. The later analysis used no new phenotypic data to find candidate immune exposures, relying instead on TCR beta sequences and their occurrence across donors. Results the study describes overall, beyond this receptor: Across donors, most TCR sequences were observed very rarely, whereas some public TCRs were present in many individuals. V-gene and J-gene trimming of TCR beta chains was associated with a missense DCLRE1C variant in a later genetic analysis, and the association was replicated in an independent cohort. According to a later analysis, most CMV-associated TCR beta chains appeared to be HLA-restricted, and the HLA associations seemed to be driven largely by CMV exposure. Broadly in line with IMGT annotations, most TCR beta V segments showed up in productive rearrangements about 87% or about 30% of the time in an earlier analysis of around 550 of the donors. In a later genetic analysis, fewer N-insertions in productive TCRs were reported among donors in an Asian-associated ancestry cluster than the roughly 700-donor mean. The sequencing pipeline was judged likely to have produced a cluster of highly shared sequence variants as a technical artifact. The authors suggested that the approach could potentially be extended to other disease states and immunological phenotypes. At a false discovery rate of 0.05, a later analysis linked about 16,000 TCR beta sequences to specific HLA alleles. In a later analysis, the rate of TCR association differed among HLA loci, with DRB1 alleles having the most associated TCRs and HLA-C alleles having the fewest. Assigning TCR associations to individual alleles was difficult when HLA alleles, especially DR and DQ, strongly co-occurred. Presence/absence analyses assumed roughly uniform sequencing depth across donors, an assumption that may not hold. CMV serostatus was the only immune exposure information available for the cohort. Because counts were too low, some 16 rarely observed V segments, including chromosome 9 orphons, were excluded from the earlier analysis of several hundred of the donors. Cytomegalovirus status was reported to be diagnosed by the classifier with high specificity and sensitivity in both the original and validation cohorts. A further reported finding was that TCR beta sequences accurately predicted the HLA-A and HLA-B alleles for most subjects in the first cohort. Compared with equally common non-associated chains, HLA-associated TCR beta chains in a later analysis were more clonally expanded and had lower generation probabilities. Linkage disequilibrium might explain the correlated functional status among segregating V segments, but an unknown experimental factor could not be ruled out. In a later analysis, several top co-occurrence clusters were reported to appear linked to parvovirus B19, influenza, CMV and Epstein-Barr virus. In vitro tests confirmed that a few of the cytomegalovirus-associated TCR beta chains recognize cytomegalovirus antigens. Only TCR beta chains were sequenced in this cohort, and the absence of alpha or paired-chain data limited detectable features. Because the 87-base-pair reads could not distinguish some IMGT-functional V segments, including TRBV6-2 and TRBV6-3, those segments were excluded. Because HLA typing was unavailable for some donors at each locus, only the typed subset was used in association tests. A total of 150 to 200 TCR beta chains were listed by the study as associated with cytomegalovirus.

Relative to germline, V is 4 bases shorter and J is 4 bases shorter, with 10 bases between their ends. From the cysteine up to the phenylalanine, the CDR3 has a length of 13 residues. Left in the record is the CDR3 DNA by itself, 39 bases read in frame from the first base. Based on the germline V gene (reference sequence), the CDR1 and CDR2 sequences are LNHNV and YYDKDF. On this clone: Its antigen is not yet known. No quality values exist for individual bases; no much larger clone is one base distant.

In total, 600 or so healthy bone marrow donors made up the cohort. At the time of sampling, all cohort members were nominally healthy, though unrecorded immune exposures were likely present. The donor was CMV seropositive and belonged to the group of around 300 seropositive cohort members. Every donor gave a peripheral blood sample, and the peripheral blood mononuclear cells from that sample were used for TCR beta sequencing. Genomic DNA extraction from the blood cell samples was performed with the Qiagen DNeasy Blood Extraction Kit. The library was generated by the immunoSEQ multiplex PCR assay. For the multiplex PCR, a mixture combining 60 forward primers for TCR Vbeta segments and 13 reverse primers for TCR Jbeta segments was used. The CDR3 region of rearranged TCR beta genes was amplified from genomic DNA by a multiplex PCR assay. On the Illumina HiSeq System, the amplified TCR beta libraries were sequenced as 87-base-pair reads. The original pipeline was this. A later analysis tallied around 87 million unique TCR beta chains across the 666 repertoires, and some 10 million of those chains were shared by two or more donors. To remove PCR and sequencing errors, raw reads were error-corrected and collapsed into unique sequences using a nearest-neighbor algorithm that merged closely related sequences. CDR3 sequences were aligned to IMGT reference sequences to assign V, D and J gene segments. For a sequence to be retained, a match of at least six nucleotides to both a V gene segment and a J gene segment was required. A rearrangement counted as productive if the CDR3 had no stop codons and remained in frame with V and J, and every other rearrangement counted as non-productive. CDR3 was defined according to IMGT convention as the region running from the second conserved V-encoded cysteine to the conserved J-encoded phenylalanine. Sequences without an unambiguous match to a single V gene segment were excluded from the earlier analysis of about 600 of the donors. In an earlier analysis of almost 600 of the donors, a V segment was called functional when productive rearrangements were above 56.7%, and segregating when the standard deviation between donors exceeded 5%. To diagnose cytomegalovirus status from the catalog of TCR beta chain sequences, a statistical classification framework was built. In a later analysis, V and J genes were assigned by comparing TCR nucleotide sequences against IMGT/GENE-DB human TR gene sequences. In a later analysis, CDR3 sequences and most-parsimonious VDJ recombination scenarios were assigned using the TCRdist pipeline. In a later analysis, every TCR beta chain was defined by the combination of its CDR3 amino acid sequence and its V-gene family, and reads without a unique V-gene family were dropped. A later analysis removed several hundred highly shared, low-generation-probability nucleotide sequences to deal with suspected cross-contamination and a sequencing artifact. In a later analysis, a clonal expansion index for each public chain was calculated from normalized within-repertoire ranks of inferred template counts. In a later analysis, generation probabilities were computed using a VDJ recombination model fitted to out-of-frame rearrangements, and the results were checked against IGoR. Hypergeometric tests were used in a later analysis to score TCR-TCR, TCR-HLA and TCR-CMV co-occurrence, with a repertoire-size bias correction applied to the TCR pairs. A later analysis estimated false discovery rates by permuting HLA or CMV assignments 20 times. A later analysis grouped co-occurring TCRs with DBSCAN, adding TCRdist sequence similarity when clustering within HLA-allele-positive subsets. Repertoires with fewer than 30,000 or more than 120,000 public chains were left out of co-occurrence clustering, as were roughly five repertoires with anomalous nucleotide sharing. This is the immuneACCESS table as TCRdb keeps it, with only in-frame sequences that have V and J called. A part of the clones is gone; compared with another copy, unresolved V genes explain less than half, and the rest is unexplained. The V and J calls and clone size are taken from that table; D and trimming were inferred from the DNA. A total of roughly 300,000 clones appear in this sample, roughly 90% of them only once. 3% to 4% of the sample belongs to the ten largest clones.

The sequenced sample consisted of PBMCs. The TCR was taken from a man aged 40-49 years in good health and CMV-seropositive. The chain links TRBV15 with TRBJ1-1, with TRBD1 tentatively as D gene (5 bases match). The nucleotide sequence reads as follows: TGTGCCACCAGCACAGGGTTTCGCACTGAAGCTTTCTTT. Protein translation: CATSTGFRTEAFF.